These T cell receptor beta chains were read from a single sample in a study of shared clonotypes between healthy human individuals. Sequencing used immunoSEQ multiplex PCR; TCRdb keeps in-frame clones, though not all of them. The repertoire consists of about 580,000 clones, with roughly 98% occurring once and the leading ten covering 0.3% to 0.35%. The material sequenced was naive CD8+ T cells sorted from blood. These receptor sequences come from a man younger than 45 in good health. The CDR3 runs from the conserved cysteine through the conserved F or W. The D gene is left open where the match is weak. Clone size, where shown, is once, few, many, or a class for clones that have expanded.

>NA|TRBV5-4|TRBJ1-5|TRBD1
CASSARTQGLLNQPQHF
TGTGCCAGCAGCGCAAGAACACAGGGGCTCCTCAATCAGCCCCAGCATTTT
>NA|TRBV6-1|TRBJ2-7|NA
CASSGRKYEQYF
TGTGCCAGCAGTGGACGTAAATACGAGCAGTACTTC
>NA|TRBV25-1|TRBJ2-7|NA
CASSEYRNYEQYF
TGTGCCAGCAGTGAATACCGGAACTACGAGCAGTACTTC
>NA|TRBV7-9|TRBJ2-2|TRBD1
CASSPLIGQGNTGELFF
TGTGCCAGCAGCCCACTCATCGGACAGGGAAACACCGGGGAGCTGTTTTTT
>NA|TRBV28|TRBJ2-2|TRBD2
CASSPTSSGGTGELFF
TGTGCCAGCAGTCCTACGTCCAGCGGGGGAACCGGGGAGCTGTTTTTT
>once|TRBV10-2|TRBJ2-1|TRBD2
CASSAPSGRVEDNEQFF
TGCGCCAGCAGTGCCCCCAGCGGGAGGGTAGAGGACAATGAGCAGTTCTTC
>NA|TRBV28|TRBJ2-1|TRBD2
CASSLRHLAGPLYNEQFF
TGTGCCAGCAGTTTGCGCCACTTAGCGGGACCCCTTTACAATGAGCAGTTCTTC
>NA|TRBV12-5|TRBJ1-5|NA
CASGLGVGQPQHF
TGTGCTAGTGGTTTGGGCGTCGGTCAGCCCCAGCATTTT
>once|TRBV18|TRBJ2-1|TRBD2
CASSPPSSGNYNEQFF
TGTGCCAGCTCACCACCTTCTAGCGGTAACTACAATGAGCAGTTCTTC
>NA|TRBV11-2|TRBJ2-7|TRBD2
CASSKPGLAGTYSYEQYF
TGTGCCAGCAGCAAACCGGGACTAGCGGGGACTTACTCCTACGAGCAGTACTTC
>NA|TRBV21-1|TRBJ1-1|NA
CARRSRASRSTEAFF
TGTGCCCGACGGAGTCGCGCGTCAAGAAGCACTGAAGCTTTCTTT
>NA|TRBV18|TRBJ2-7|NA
CASSPPVSYEQYF
TGTGCCAGCTCACCACCGGTCTCCTACGAGCAGTACTTC
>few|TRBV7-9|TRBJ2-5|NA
CASSRGSQETQYF
TGTGCCAGCAGCCGAGGGAGCCAAGAGACCCAGTACTTC
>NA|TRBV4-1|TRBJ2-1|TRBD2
CASTYTSGRGPEQFF
TGCGCCAGCACCTATACTAGCGGGAGGGGGCCTGAGCAGTTCTTC
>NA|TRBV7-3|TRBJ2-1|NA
CASSDGLQSNEQFF
TGTGCCAGCAGCGATGGACTACAAAGCAATGAGCAGTTCTTC
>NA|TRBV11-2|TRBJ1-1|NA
CASSLGGYGNTEAFF
TGTGCCAGCAGCTTAGGGGGGTACGGGAACACTGAAGCTTTCTTT
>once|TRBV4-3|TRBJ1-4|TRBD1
CASSQYWGTDNEKLFF
TGCGCCAGCAGCCAATACTGGGGGACAGATAATGAAAAACTGTTTTTT
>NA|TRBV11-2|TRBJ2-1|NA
CASSFRATSSYNEQFF
TGTGCCAGCAGCTTCCGGGCCACTAGCTCCTACAATGAGCAGTTCTTC
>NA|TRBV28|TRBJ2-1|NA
CASGSDRDGYNEQFF
TGTGCCAGCGGCTCGGACAGAGATGGGTACAATGAGCAGTTCTTC
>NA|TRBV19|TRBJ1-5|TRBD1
CASSRDRADGGQPQHF
TGTGCCAGTAGCCGGGACAGGGCAGATGGTGGACAGCCCCAGCATTTT
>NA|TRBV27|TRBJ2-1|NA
CASSLVPHNEQFF
TGTGCCAGCAGTTTAGTTCCCCACAATGAGCAGTTCTTC
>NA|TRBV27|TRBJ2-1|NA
CASRRGSPHNEQFF
TGTGCCAGCAGAAGGGGGAGTCCCCACAATGAGCAGTTCTTC
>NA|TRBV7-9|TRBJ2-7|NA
CASSPGALEQYF
TGTGCCAGCAGCCCAGGGGCCCTTGAGCAGTACTTC
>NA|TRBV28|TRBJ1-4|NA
CATDSANEKLFF
TGTGCCACGGACAGTGCTAATGAAAAACTGTTTTTT
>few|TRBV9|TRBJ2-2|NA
CASSVGGNTGELFF
TGTGCCAGCAGCGTAGGGGGGAACACCGGGGAGCTGTTTTTT
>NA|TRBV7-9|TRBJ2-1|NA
CASRAFANEQFF
TGTGCCAGCAGGGCCTTTGCCAATGAGCAGTTCTTC
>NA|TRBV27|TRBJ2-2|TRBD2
CASSSWTSENTGELFF
TGTGCCAGCAGTTCGTGGACTAGCGAGAACACCGGGGAGCTGTTTTTT
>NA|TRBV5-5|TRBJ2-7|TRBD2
CASSLWELTSVSEQYF
TGTGCCAGCAGCTTGTGGGAGCTGACTAGCGTCTCAGAGCAGTACTTC
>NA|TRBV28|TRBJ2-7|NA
CASSDLGQTISYEQYF
TGTGCCAGCAGTGATCTCGGGCAGACCATCTCCTACGAGCAGTACTTC
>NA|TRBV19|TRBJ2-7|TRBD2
CASNTELAGVHEQYF
TGTGCCAGTAATACGGAACTAGCGGGAGTTCACGAGCAGTACTTC
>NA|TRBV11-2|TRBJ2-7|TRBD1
CASSTGQAIEQYF
TGTGCCAGCAGCACGGGACAGGCGATCGAGCAGTACTTC
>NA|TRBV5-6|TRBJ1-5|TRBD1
CASSLGGQGTGNQPQHF
TGTGCCAGCAGCTTGGGGGGACAGGGAACGGGCAATCAGCCCCAGCATTTT
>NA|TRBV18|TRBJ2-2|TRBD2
CASSPTLAGGPTGELFF
TGTGCCAGCTCACCAACCCTAGCGGGAGGACCCACCGGGGAGCTGTTTTTT
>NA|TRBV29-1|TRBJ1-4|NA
CSALTRDPIEKLFF
TGCAGCGCCCTAACCAGGGACCCTATTGAAAAACTGTTTTTT
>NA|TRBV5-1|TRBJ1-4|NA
CASSSAADATNEKLFF
TGCGCCAGCAGCTCTGCGGCGGACGCAACTAATGAAAAACTGTTTTTT
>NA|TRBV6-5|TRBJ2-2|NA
CASSYTKEYTGELFF
TGTGCCAGCAGTTACACCAAGGAGTACACCGGGGAGCTGTTTTTT
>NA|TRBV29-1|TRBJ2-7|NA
CSAWANSYEQYF
TGCAGCGCATGGGCCAACTCCTACGAGCAGTACTTC
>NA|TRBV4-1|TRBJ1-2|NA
CASSQTRDSYGYTF
TGCGCCAGCAGCCAGACCCGGGACTCCTATGGCTACACCTTC
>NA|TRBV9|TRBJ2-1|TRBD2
CASSGETSGSMGEQFF
TGTGCCAGCAGCGGAGAGACTAGCGGGAGCATGGGTGAGCAGTTCTTC
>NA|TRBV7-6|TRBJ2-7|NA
CASSLMGETYEQYF
TGTGCCAGCAGCTTAATGGGCGAGACCTACGAGCAGTACTTC
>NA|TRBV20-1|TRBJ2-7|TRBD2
CSALTSDEQYF
TGCAGTGCTCTTACTAGCGACGAGCAGTACTTC
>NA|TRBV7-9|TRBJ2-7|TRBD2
CASSPRGGRETEQYF
TGTGCCAGCAGCCCGAGAGGCGGGAGAGAAACGGAGCAGTACTTC